This is a list of T cell receptor beta chains from one sample in a study of STAT5B mutations in CD4+ large granular lymphocyte leukemia. Produced via immunoSEQ multiplex PCR; TCRdb's table is partial and in-frame only. The data hold over 25,000 clones, with approximately 79% observed a single time. Sequenced input: CD4+ T cells from blood buffy coats. These receptors were obtained from a human donor in good health. CDR3s leave out the opening cysteine and the closing phenylalanine or tryptophan.

V: TRBV21-1; J: TRBJ2-2; CDR3: ASSKWRENTGELF
V: TRBV18; J: TRBJ2-5; CDR3: ASSPPGVGAQY
V: TRBV4-3; J: TRBJ2-1; CDR3: ASSLLRTSYNEQF
V: TRBV9; J: TRBJ1-3; CDR3: ASSVEEAVSGNTIY
V: TRBV7-2; J: TRBJ2-3; CDR3: ASSLGHSTDTQY
V: TRBV11-2; J: TRBJ2-5; CDR3: ASSFGLAGGPGETQY
V: TRBV4-3; J: TRBJ1-2; CDR3: ASSQAGGNYGYT
V: TRBV5-1; J: TRBJ1-2; CDR3: ASGPRSTGDDYGYT
V: TRBV9; J: TRBJ1-3; CDR3: ASSVDGTANSGNTIY
V: TRBV7-2; J: TRBJ1-2; CDR3: ASSSTGGYYGYT
V: TRBV5-6; J: TRBJ2-1; CDR3: ASSPVHYNEQF
V: TRBV7-2; J: TRBJ2-3; CDR3: ASSPHTGTQY
V: TRBV11-2; J: TRBJ1-3; CDR3: ASSLSDSGNTIY
V: TRBV15; J: TRBJ1-5; CDR3: ATSRGDGDQPQH
V: TRBV6-5; J: TRBJ2-7; CDR3: ASSYRRGYEQY
V: TRBV5-1; J: TRBJ1-1; CDR3: ASSSPVGANMNTEAF
V: TRBV5-1; J: TRBJ2-2; CDR3: ASSLVVGANTGELF
V: TRBV4-3; J: TRBJ1-2; CDR3: ASSQDSRQGMSDYGYT
V: TRBV25-1; J: TRBJ2-1; CDR3: ASSVRGSDEQF
V: TRBV4-1; J: TRBJ1-4; CDR3: ASSASPQEMGTNEKLF
V: TRBV6-5; J: TRBJ2-5; CDR3: ASAGLKVETQY
V: TRBV7-2; J: TRBJ2-3; CDR3: ASSLLSRRLAGTADTQY
V: TRBV2; J: TRBJ2-1; CDR3: ASSFSPTSGVYNEQF
V: TRBV7-2; J: TRBJ2-3; CDR3: ASVGVTGPTDTQY
V: TRBV19; J: TRBJ2-2; CDR3: ASNGVAGSTGELF
V: TRBV4-1; J: TRBJ1-1; CDR3: ASSQAGFGTEAF
V: TRBV14; J: TRBJ2-1; CDR3: ASSQDSGGAHNEQF
V: TRBV19; J: TRBJ1-5; CDR3: ASHPLANSNQPQH
V: TRBV18; J: TRBJ1-3; CDR3: ASSPDVTSGNTIY
V: TRBV19; J: TRBJ1-1; CDR3: ASTVQGSVGTEAF
V: TRBV7-2; J: TRBJ2-2; CDR3: ASSLVTGGTGELF
V: TRBV7-9; J: TRBJ2-7; CDR3: ASSSNRDSSWGVGYEQY
V: TRBV2; J: TRBJ2-7; CDR3: ASTALAGGSYEQY
V: TRBV5-1; J: TRBJ2-5; CDR3: ASSFRGPQFQETQY
V: TRBV4-3; J: TRBJ2-1; CDR3: ASSQEGQGPYNEQF
V: TRBV29-1; J: TRBJ1-1; CDR3: SAVGTIFPSAF
V: TRBV2; J: TRBJ1-3; CDR3: ASRAQGAGNTIY
V: TRBV10-2; J: TRBJ2-5; CDR3: ATKDAGTSSQGTQY
V: TRBV6-1; J: TRBJ2-7; CDR3: ASSAASGYEQY
V: TRBV11-2; J: TRBJ1-5; CDR3: ASSLVPIDQPQH
V: TRBV6-5; J: TRBJ2-5; CDR3: ASSYSWTVQETQY
V: TRBV10-3; J: TRBJ1-1; CDR3: AIRIQGRGTEAF
V: TRBV15; J: TRBJ1-1; CDR3: ATSRDRRNTEAF
V: TRBV18; J: TRBJ2-6; CDR3: ASSPGRAGANVLT
V: TRBV6-5; J: TRBJ1-2; CDR3: ASSTPQGARGYI
V: TRBV5-5; J: TRBJ1-1; CDR3: ASSLGTANTEAF
V: TRBV4-1; J: TRBJ1-5; CDR3: ASSHNFGGGQPQH
V: TRBV6-5; J: -; CDR3: ASTGRTGSYEQY
V: TRBV6-5; J: TRBJ1-1; CDR3: ASQKQSMNTEAF
V: TRBV6-6; J: TRBJ2-3; CDR3: ASGHTDTQY